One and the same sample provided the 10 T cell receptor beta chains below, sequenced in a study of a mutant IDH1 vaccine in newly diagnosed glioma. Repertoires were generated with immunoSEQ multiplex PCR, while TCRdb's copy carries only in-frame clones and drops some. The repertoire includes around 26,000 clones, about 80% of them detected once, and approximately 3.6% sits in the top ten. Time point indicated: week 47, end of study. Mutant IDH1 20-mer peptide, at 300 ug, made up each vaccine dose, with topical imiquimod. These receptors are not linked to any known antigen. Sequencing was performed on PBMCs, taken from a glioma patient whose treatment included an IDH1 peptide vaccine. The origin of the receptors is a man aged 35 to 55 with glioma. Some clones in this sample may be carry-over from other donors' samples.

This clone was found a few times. The CDR3 reads CASSSIPQGLRGYTF. Written as DNA, the CDR3 is TGTGCCAGCAGCTCCATCCCACAGGGACTCCGGGGCTACACCTTC. The J gene is TRBJ1-2, the V gene TRBV5-4; tentative D call: TRBD1 (6 bases). Germline V gene lookup returns CDR1 SGHNT and CDR2 YYREEE (reference sequence). Deletions cut 3 bases from V and 8 bases from J, with 20 bases between. The CDR3 extends over 15 amino acids. Full variable domain (rest looked up from reference TRBV5-4 and TRBJ1-2): ETGVTQSPTHLIKTRGQQVTLRCSSQSGHNTVSWYQQALGQGPQFIFQYYREEENGRGNFPPRFSGLQFPNYSSELNVNALELDDSALYLCASSSIPQGLRGYTFGSGTRLTVV.

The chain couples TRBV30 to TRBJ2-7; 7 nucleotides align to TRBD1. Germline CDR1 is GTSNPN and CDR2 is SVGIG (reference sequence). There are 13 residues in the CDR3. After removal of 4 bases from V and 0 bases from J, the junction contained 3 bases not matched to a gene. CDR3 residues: CAWKGQNSYEQYF. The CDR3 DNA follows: TGTGCCTGGAAGGGACAGAACTCCTACGAGCAGTACTTC.

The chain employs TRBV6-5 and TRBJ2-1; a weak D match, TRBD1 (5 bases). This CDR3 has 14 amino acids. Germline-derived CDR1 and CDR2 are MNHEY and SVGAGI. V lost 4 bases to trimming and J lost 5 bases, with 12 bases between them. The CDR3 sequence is CASSLDGANNEQFF. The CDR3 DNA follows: TGTGCCAGCAGTTTGGATGGGGCCAACAATGAGCAGTTCTTC.

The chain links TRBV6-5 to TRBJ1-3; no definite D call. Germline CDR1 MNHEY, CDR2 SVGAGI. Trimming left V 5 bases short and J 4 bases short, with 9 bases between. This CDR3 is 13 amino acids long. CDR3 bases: TGTGCCAGCAGTACCAAACAGGGAAACACCATATATTTT. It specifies CASSTKQGNTIYF.

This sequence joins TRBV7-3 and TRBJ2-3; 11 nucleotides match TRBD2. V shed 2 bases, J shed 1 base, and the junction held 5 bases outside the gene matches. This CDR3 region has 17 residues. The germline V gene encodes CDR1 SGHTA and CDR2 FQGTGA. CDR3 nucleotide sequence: TGTGCCAGCAGCTTACCGACGACTAGCGGGGGCACAGATACGCAGTATTTT. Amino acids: CASSLPTTSGGTDTQYF. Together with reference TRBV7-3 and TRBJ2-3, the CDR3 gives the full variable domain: GAGVSQTPSNKVTEKGKYVELRCDPISGHTALYWYRQSLGQGPEFLIYFQGTGAADDSGLPNDRFFAVRPEGSVSTLKIQRTERGDSAVYLCASSLPTTSGGTDTQYFGPGTRLTVL.

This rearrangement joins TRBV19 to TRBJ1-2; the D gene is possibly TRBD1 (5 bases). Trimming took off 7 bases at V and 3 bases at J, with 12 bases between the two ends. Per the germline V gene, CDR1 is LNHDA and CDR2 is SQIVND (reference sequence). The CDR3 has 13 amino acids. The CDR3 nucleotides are TGTGCCAGTACAACTGGGGCCTACTATGGCTACACCTTC. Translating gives CASTTGAYYGYTF.

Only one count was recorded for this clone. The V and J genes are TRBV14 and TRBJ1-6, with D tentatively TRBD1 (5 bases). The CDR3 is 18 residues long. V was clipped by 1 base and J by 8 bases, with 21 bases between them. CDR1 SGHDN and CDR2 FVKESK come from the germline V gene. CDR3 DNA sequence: TGTGCCAGCAGCCAAGGGGTTCGGGGCCTAACGCCAGATTCACCCCTCCACTTT. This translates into CASSQGVRGLTPDSPLHF.

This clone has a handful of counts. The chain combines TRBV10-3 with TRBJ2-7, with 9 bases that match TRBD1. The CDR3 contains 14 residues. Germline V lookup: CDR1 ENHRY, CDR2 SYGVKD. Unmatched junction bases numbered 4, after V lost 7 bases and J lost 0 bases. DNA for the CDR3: TGTGCCATCACCTCGGGACAGGGCTCCTACGAGCAGTACTTC. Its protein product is CAITSGQGSYEQYF.

The CDR3 loop reads CASSLSRGIPGAFF. The CDR3 DNA reads TGTGCCAGCAGTTTATCGAGGGGCATCCCTGGAGCTTTCTTT. The chain combines TRBV27 with TRBJ1-1, with D possibly matching TRBD1 (5 bases). V was cut by 0 bases and J by 10 bases, with 15 bases left in between. The CDR3 runs to 14 residues. CDR1 and CDR2 from the germline V gene are MNHEY and SMNVEV (reference sequence).

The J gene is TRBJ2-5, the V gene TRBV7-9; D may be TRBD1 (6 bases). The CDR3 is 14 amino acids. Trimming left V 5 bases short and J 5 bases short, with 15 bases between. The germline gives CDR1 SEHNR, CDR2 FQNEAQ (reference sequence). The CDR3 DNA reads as TGTGCCAGCAGCCCTGGACAGCGGTGGGAGACCCAGTACTTC. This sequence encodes CASSPGQRWETQYF. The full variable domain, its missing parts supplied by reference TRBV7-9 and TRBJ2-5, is DTGVSQNPRHKITKRGQNVTFRCDPISEHNRLYWYRQTLGQGPEFLTYFQNEAQLEKSRLLSDRFSAERPKGSFSTLEIQRTEQGDSAMYLCASSPGQRWETQYFGPGTRLLVL.